This TCR beta chain was recorded in a study of blood T cell repertoires in COVID-19. Study-wide background: The samples span acute and convalescent COVID-19 from the United States, Italy and Spain. T cells, B-cell-depleted T cells, or PBMCs provided the cDNA or gDNA that served as material.

As originally analysed: It was from reference gene primer amplification that nucleated cell counts were estimated. Libraries were prepared by immunoSEQ multiplex PCR; TCRdb keeps only in-frame clonotypes and omits some of them. The V and J calls and clone size are taken from that table; D and trimming were inferred from the DNA. The sample lists approximately 280,000 clones; about nine tenths were seen once. Trimming cost V 4 bases and J 11 bases, with 11 bases left between them. The CDR3 length is 10 residues. CDR1 and CDR2 (germline): SQVTM, ANQGSEA. Input material: peripheral blood. V and J are TRBV29-1 and TRBJ1-1; D remains unclear. This sequence was found in a man aged 50-60 years with acute or convalescent COVID-19. The CDR3 here is CSVVTGNAFF. The DNA for the CDR3 is TGCAGCGTTGTCACCGGGAATGCTTTCTTT. The full variable domain, in which reference TRBV29-1 and TRBJ1-1 provide the parts outside the CDR3, is SAVISQKPSRDICQRGTSLTIQCQVDSQVTMMFWYRQQPGQSLTLIATANQGSEATYESGFVIDKFPISRPNLTFSTLTVSNMSPEDSSIYLCSVVTGNAFFGQGTRLTVV.